Following are 8 T cell receptor beta chains from one sample sequenced in a study of CD8+ T cells in alopecia areata. Investigators isolated RNA and reverse transcribed it into cDNA to act as the sequencing template. Profiling relied on immunoSEQ multiplex PCR, and the TCRdb table lists in-frame clones only, not all of them. The repertoire has 120,000 or so clones, less than 80% of them found once; the top ten carry about 3%. The source material was CD4+ T cells sorted from blood. Every receptor here comes from a human donor in good health.

This clone was found once. The V call is TRBV30, the J call TRBJ1-5, with TRBD1 as a possible D gene (5 bases). Germline V gene sequence: CDR1 GTSNPN, CDR2 SVGIG (reference sequence). The CDR3 has 15 residues. Trimming stripped 2 bases from V and 2 bases from J, with 13 bases between. CDR3 in amino acids: CAWSPGVKGNQPQHF. CDR3 DNA: TGTGCCTGGAGTCCGGGGGTTAAGGGCAATCAGCCCCAGCATTTT.

This clone was counted between two and nine times. The rearrangement links TRBV29-1 to TRBJ2-5, with D tentatively TRBD1 (5 bases). In germline, CDR1 is SQVTM, CDR2 ANQGSEA. V was cut by 1 base and J by 7 bases, with 13 bases left in between. This CDR3 contains 13 residues. The CDR3 loop is CSVEGGVSGTQYF. The CDR3 region has the DNA TGCAGCGTTGAAGGGGGCGTATCCGGGACCCAGTACTTC.

V is TRBV11-2 and J is TRBJ1-1; D not certain. The CDR3 is 14 amino acids. V lost 2 bases to trimming and J lost 0 bases, with 7 bases between them. Germline CDR1 is SGHAT and CDR2 is FQNNGV. The CDR3 protein is CASSLQYMNTEAFF. In DNA, the CDR3 is TGTGCCAGCAGCTTACAGTACATGAACACTGAAGCTTTCTTT. Full variable domain (remainder filled in from reference TRBV11-2 and TRBJ1-1): EAGVAQSPRYKIIEKRQSVAFWCNPISGHATLYWYQQILGQGPKLLIQFQNNGVVDDSQLPKDRFSAERLKGVDSTLKIQPAKLEDSAVYLCASSLQYMNTEAFFGQGTRLTVV.

The CDR3 nucleotides are TGTGCCAGCAGTGGGACGAACACTGAAGCTTTCTTT. Translating it yields CASSGTNTEAFF. V is TRBV6-6 and J is TRBJ1-1, with TRBD1 as a possible D gene (5 bases). The V end was cut by 5 bases, the J end by 1 base, with 5 bases between. The CDR3 is 12 residues long. The germline V gene has CDR1 MNHNY and CDR2 SVGAGI (reference sequence).

The chain has TRBV27 and TRBJ2-3, with 8 nucleotides matching TRBD1. CDR1 MNHEY and CDR2 SMNVEV come from the germline V gene (reference sequence). Trimming at V came to 6 bases and at J to 1 base, leaving 0 bases not matched to a gene. The CDR3 totals 13 residues. The CDR3 DNA reads TGTGCCAGCAGGGGACAGGGCACAGATACGCAGTATTTT. Translating it yields CASRGQGTDTQYF.

This clone was seen only a few times. CDR3 sequence: CASSVLQDKGYGYTF. The CDR3 nucleotides read TGTGCCAGCAGTGTTTTGCAGGACAAAGGCTATGGCTACACCTTC. V usage is TRBV2 and J usage is TRBJ1-2, with D possibly being TRBD1 (5 bases). This CDR3 contains 15 residues. Trimming removed 4 bases from V and 4 bases from J, with 16 bases in between. Germline V gene lookup returns CDR1 SNHLY and CDR2 FYNNEI. Looking up the rest from reference TRBV2 and TRBJ1-2 gives the full variable domain: EPEVTQTPSHQVTQMGQEVILRCVPISNHLYFYWYRQILGQKVEFLVSFYNNEISEKSEIFDDQFSVERPDGSNFTLKIRSTKLEDSAMYFCASSVLQDKGYGYTFGSGTRLTVV.

The V and J genes are TRBV29-1 and TRBJ1-2; D call uncertain. The CDR3 spans 12 residues. The germline V and J ends were trimmed by 3 bases and 0 bases, with 5 bases remaining between them. The germline V gene has CDR1 SQVTM and CDR2 ANQGSEA. CDR3 protein: CSVESSNYGYTF. The DNA for the CDR3 is TGCAGCGTTGAGTCGTCTAACTATGGCTACACCTTC.

There are a few counts of this clone. V is TRBV7-9 and J is TRBJ1-1, with a weak D call TRBD1 (5 bases). Trimming removed 1 base from V and 3 bases from J, with 12 bases in between. The germline V gene has CDR1 SEHNR and CDR2 FQNEAQ (reference sequence). The CDR3 totals 15 residues. The DNA of the CDR3 is TGTGCCAGCAGCTTAGTGTCCGGGGGACACACTGAAGCTTTCTTT. Translation: CASSLVSGGHTEAFF.